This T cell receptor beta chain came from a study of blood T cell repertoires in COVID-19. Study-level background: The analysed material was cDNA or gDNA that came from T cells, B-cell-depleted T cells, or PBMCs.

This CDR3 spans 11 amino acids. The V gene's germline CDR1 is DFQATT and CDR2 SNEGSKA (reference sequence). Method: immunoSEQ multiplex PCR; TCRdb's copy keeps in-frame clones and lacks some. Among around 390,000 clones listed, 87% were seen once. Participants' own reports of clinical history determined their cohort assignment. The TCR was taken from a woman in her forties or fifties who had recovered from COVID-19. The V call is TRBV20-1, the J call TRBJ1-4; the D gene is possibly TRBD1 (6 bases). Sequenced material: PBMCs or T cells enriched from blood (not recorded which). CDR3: CRGGAGEKLFF. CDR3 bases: TGCAGGGGGGGGGCTGGGGAAAAACTGTTTTTT.